A single sample gave rise to the 5 T cell receptor beta chains below, sequenced in a study of T cell responses to AZD1222 COVID-19 vaccine. Sequencing used immunoSEQ multiplex PCR; TCRdb keeps in-frame clones, though not all of them. The sample carries about 90,000 clones, approximately 90% recorded once. Specimen: peripheral blood, collected 28 days after the second AZD1222 dose. The receptors here all came from an adult who received the AZD1222 COVID-19 vaccine.

The CDR3 DNA is TGTGCCAGCAGCCGGAACAGGGGTGGACTGTTTTTT. Protein product: CASSRNRGGLFF. The chain is built from TRBV5-5 and TRBJ1-4; the match to TRBD1 covers 7 bases. There are 12 residues in the CDR3. In germline, CDR1 is SGHKS, CDR2 YYEKEE (reference sequence). The ends lost 4 bases at V and 13 bases at J; junction bases unmatched: 7.

CDR3: CASSIVGGRATNEKLFF. The CDR3 coding sequence is TGTGCCAGTAGTATCGTCGGGGGACGTGCAACTAATGAAAAACTGTTTTTT. The chain is built from TRBV19 and TRBJ1-4; tentative D call: TRBD1 (5 bases). V was shortened by 3 bases and J by 0 bases, with 14 bases between the two germline ends. Germline V gives CDR1 LNHDA, CDR2 SQIVND (reference sequence). This CDR3 has 17 amino acids.

This clone appeared once. CDR3 in DNA: TGTGCCAGCACTGGGGCGAACACTGAAGCTTTCTTT. Translated: CASTGANTEAFF. The chain employs TRBV6-6 and TRBJ1-1; D may be TRBD1 (5 bases). The germline gives CDR1 MNHNY, CDR2 SVGAGI (reference sequence). V was trimmed by 7 bases and J by 1 base, leaving 7 bases between them. CDR3 length equals 12 residues.

V gene TRBV9 combines with J gene TRBJ2-1; 7 bases match TRBD2. Germline trimming cut 3 bases from V and 3 bases from J; bases unmatched to any gene: 3. Germline V gives CDR1 SGDLS, CDR2 YYNGEE. The CDR3 sequence is 14 residues long. Here the CDR3 reads CASSGGGIYNEQFF. The CDR3 DNA reads as TGTGCCAGCAGCGGCGGGGGAATCTACAATGAGCAGTTCTTC.

The rearrangement joins TRBV30 to TRBJ2-3; no firm D call. The CDR3 is 12 residues long. V shed 7 bases and J shed 1 base, with 9 bases lying between them. Germline CDR1 is GTSNPN and CDR2 is SVGIG (reference sequence). CDR3 in DNA: TGTGCCTACCCGAACTGCACAGATACGCAGTATTTT. This codes for CAYPNCTDTQYF.